This T cell receptor beta chain was profiled in a study of cytomegalovirus exposure and HLA in healthy donors (dated 2017 in TCRdb). In terms of the full investigation: An earlier analysis of roughly 500 of the donors reported about 280 Gb of sequence data and 117 million unique TCR beta sequences obtained from around 180 million T cells. Typing coverage differed by locus: A, B, C, DRB1 and DQB1 were typed in roughly 620-630 donors, DQA1 in roughly 510, DPA1 in some 600, and DPB1 in approximately 450. An early release that covered roughly 600 HLA-typed donors contained 300 to 350 gigabases of sequencing data and 80 million or so unique TCR sequences. Along with the approximately 600-subject first cohort, a separate validation cohort of around 120 different subjects was used. An earlier analysis of 500 to 650 of the donors applied high-throughput TCR beta sequencing to assess whether each TCR beta V gene segment acted as functional or pseudogenic. The later analysis used no new phenotypic data to find candidate immune exposures, relying instead on TCR beta sequences and their occurrence across donors. Genome-wide SNP genotypes for about 65% of the roughly 700 donors were used in a later genetic analysis, which treated that subset as a discovery cohort. Donor age, sex, ethnicity and CMV serostatus were compiled alongside the repertoire data. Among over 350 genotyped donors of the cohort, an average of approximately 230,000 unique TCR beta nucleotide sequences were sequenced per donor, about a sixth of them non-productive. About five DR-DQ haplotypes were handled as single units for association and clustering, since linkage in the cohort was strong. The aim of the study was to test whether cataloging public T cell receptors could identify signatures of past pathogen exposure. All discovery cohort repertoires had been generated on a single sequencing platform. The T cell repertoires of around 670 subjects were profiled by immunosequencing and related to cytomegalovirus serostatus. To study patterns of TCR occurrence, a later analysis re-analyzed previously published TCR beta repertoires from several hundred donors and added high-resolution HLA genotyping. Class I and class II HLA loci were covered by the typing at four-digit resolution. To predict cytomegalovirus infection status, the study combined high-throughput TCR immunosequencing, statistical association of individual TCRs with disease status, and machine learning. Among the roughly 400 genotyped donors, approximately 76% belonged to the genetic ancestry cluster associated with self-reported Caucasian donors. What the research found in general, with its limitations: Broadly in line with IMGT annotations, most TCR beta V segments showed up in productive rearrangements about 87% or about 30% of the time in an earlier analysis of some 590 of the donors. In a later analysis, HLA-associated TCR beta chains were found to be more clonally expanded and to have lower generation probabilities than equally common non-associated chains. Most TCR sequences were observed very rarely across donors, whereas some public TCRs were present in many individuals. The earlier analysis of a few hundred of the donors excluded some 15 rarely observed V segments, including chromosome 9 orphons, because counts were too low. The classifier was reported to diagnose cytomegalovirus status with high specificity and sensitivity in both the original cohort and the validation cohort. A group of highly shared sequence variants was considered likely to be a technical artifact of the sequencing pipeline. Several of the top co-occurrence clusters appeared to be linked to parvovirus B19, influenza, CMV and Epstein-Barr virus, according to a later analysis. In a later genetic analysis, a missense DCLRE1C variant was associated with V-gene and J-gene trimming of TCR beta chains, and the association was replicated in an independent cohort. Roughly uniform sequencing depth across donors was assumed in presence/absence analyses, although this assumption may not hold. This cohort had only TCR beta chains sequenced, and the lack of alpha or paired-chain data limited which features could be detected. The 87-base-pair reads could not distinguish some IMGT-functional V segments, including TRBV6-2 and TRBV6-3, so those segments were excluded. Because some donors lacked HLA typing at each locus, the association tests relied only on the typed subset. At a false discovery rate of 0.05, a later analysis linked under 20,000 TCR beta sequences to specific HLA alleles. Compared with the roughly 670-donor mean, donors in an Asian-associated ancestry cluster had fewer N-insertions in productive TCRs, according to a later genetic analysis. The study listed 164 TCR beta chains as associated with cytomegalovirus. Three of the identified cytomegalovirus-associated TCR beta chains were confirmed in vitro to be specific for cytomegalovirus antigens. A later analysis found that TCR association rates varied across HLA loci, with DRB1 alleles showing the most associated TCRs and HLA-C alleles the fewest. Strong co-occurrence of HLA alleles, especially DR and DQ, made assigning TCR associations to individual alleles difficult. It was suggested by the authors that the approach could potentially be generalized to other disease states and immunological phenotypes. A further reported finding was that TCR beta sequences accurately predicted the HLA-A and HLA-B alleles for most subjects in the first cohort. Linkage disequilibrium might explain the correlated functional status among segregating V segments, but an unknown experimental factor could not be excluded. Most CMV-associated TCR beta chains appeared to be HLA-restricted in a later analysis, and the HLA associations seemed to be driven largely by CMV exposure. CMV serostatus was the only immune exposure information available for the cohort.

A remark on this clone: Which antigen it targets is not known. Base qualities are not provided; no much larger clone lies one nucleotide away.

The germline V gene encodes CDR1 LNHDA and CDR2 SQIVND (reference sequence). From the cysteine up to the phenylalanine, the CDR3 has a length of 17 residues. Just the 51-base CDR3 DNA is kept, in frame starting at base 1. Relative to germline, V is 5 bases shorter and J is 0 bases shorter, with 17 bases between their ends. In total, over 600 healthy bone marrow donors made up the cohort. Cohort members were all nominally healthy when sampled, although unrecorded immune exposures were likely present. The donor tested CMV seronegative and was one of the 352 seronegative cohort members. Every donor gave a peripheral blood sample, and the peripheral blood mononuclear cells from that sample were used for TCR beta sequencing. The Qiagen DNeasy Blood Extraction Kit was used to extract genomic DNA from the blood cell samples. The library was prepared using the immunoSEQ multiplex PCR assay. For the multiplex PCR, a mixture combining 60 forward primers for TCR Vbeta segments and 13 reverse primers for TCR Jbeta segments was used. A multiplex PCR assay on genomic DNA amplified the CDR3 region of rearranged TCR beta genes. On the Illumina HiSeq System, the amplified TCR beta libraries were sequenced as 87-base-pair reads. As for the authors' bioinformatics: A later analysis tallied 80 million to 95 million unique TCR beta chains across the 610 or so repertoires, and about 12 million of those chains were shared by two or more donors. A nearest-neighbor algorithm error-corrected the raw reads and collapsed the reads into unique sequences, merging closely related sequences to remove PCR and sequencing errors. V, D and J gene segments were assigned by aligning CDR3 sequences to IMGT reference sequences. Each retained sequence needed at least a six-nucleotide match to both a V gene segment and a J gene segment. A rearrangement counted as productive if the CDR3 had no stop codons and remained in frame with V and J, and every other rearrangement counted as non-productive. Following IMGT convention, CDR3 was defined as the stretch from the second conserved V-encoded cysteine up to the conserved J-encoded phenylalanine. The earlier analysis of about 590 of the donors excluded sequences that lacked an unambiguous match to a single V gene segment. An earlier analysis of fewer than 650 of the donors classified V segments as functional when productive rearrangements were above 56.7% and as segregating when the standard deviation between donors was above 5%. A statistical classification framework was developed to diagnose cytomegalovirus status using the catalog of TCR beta chain sequences. V and J gene assignment, in a later analysis, came from comparing TCR nucleotide sequences with IMGT/GENE-DB human TR gene sequences. Using the TCRdist pipeline, a later analysis assigned CDR3 sequences along with most-parsimonious VDJ recombination scenarios. In a later analysis, every TCR beta chain was defined by the combination of its CDR3 amino acid sequence and its V-gene family, and reads without a unique V-gene family were dropped. A later analysis removed 600 or so highly shared, low-generation-probability nucleotide sequences to deal with suspected cross-contamination and a sequencing artifact. For each public chain, a later analysis derived a clonal expansion index from normalized ranks of inferred template counts within each repertoire. Generation probabilities in a later analysis came from a VDJ recombination model fitted to out-of-frame rearrangements, and those results were checked against IGoR. A later analysis scored TCR-TCR, TCR-HLA and TCR-CMV co-occurrence with hypergeometric tests, applying a repertoire-size bias correction to TCR pairs. A later analysis estimated false discovery rates by permuting HLA or CMV assignments 20 times. In a later analysis, co-occurring TCRs were grouped using DBSCAN, with TCRdist sequence similarity added in when clustering inside HLA-allele-positive subsets. Repertoires with fewer than 30,000 or more than 120,000 public chains, plus five repertoires with anomalous nucleotide sharing, were excluded from co-occurrence clustering. This is the immuneACCESS table as TCRdb keeps it, with only in-frame sequences that have V and J called. A part of the clones is gone; compared with another copy, unresolved V genes explain less than half, and the rest is unexplained. V and J calls and clone size are those listed in that table; D and trimming were worked out from the DNA. The sample has roughly 120,000 clones on record, approximately 80% of them singletons. About 1.8% of the sample comes from the top ten.

The TCR sequence derives from a man aged 45-65 years in good health and CMV-seronegative. The sequencing sample was made of PBMCs. The sequence links TRBV19 to TRBJ1-5; TRBD1 is perhaps the D gene, given 6 matching bases. The CDR3 region has the sequence CASSGQIGSNSNQPQHF. The nucleotide sequence is TGTGCCAGTAGTGGACAGATAGGCTCTAATAGCAATCAGCCCCAGCATTTT.